Included here is one TCR beta chain sequence, with context. This CDR3 contains 18 residues. CDR1 and CDR2 from the germline V gene are SGDLS and YYNGEE. Trimming removed 4 bases from V and 2 bases from J; junction bases left unmatched: 15. Under the authors' procedure: Estimation of nucleated cell counts relied on the amplification of reference gene primers. Sequencing used immunoSEQ multiplex PCR; TCRdb keeps in-frame clones, though not all of them. The V and J calls and the clone size are those of that table, but D and trimming were determined from the DNA. The sample carries some 220,000 clones, 65% to 90% recorded once. This record comes from a study of blood T cell repertoires in COVID-19. Overall study context: Some COVID-19 samples were acute and others convalescent; all came from the United States, Italy and Spain. T cells, B-cell-depleted T cells, or PBMCs provided the cDNA or gDNA that served as material.

It was during active infection that Seattle patients were enrolled and then longitudinally followed. The genes are TRBV9 and TRBJ2-3, with 8 bases fitting TRBD2. Sequencing was performed on peripheral blood. The clonotype originates from a woman aged 65 to 85 with COVID-19, enrolled during active disease. The CDR3 region has the DNA TGTGCCAGCAGCCCGCGGGGTGGGGGTAGCGGGGTCACAGATACGCAGTATTTT. Translation: CASSPRGGGSGVTDTQYF. The whole variable domain, remainder taken from reference TRBV9 and TRBJ2-3, is DSGVTQTPKHLITATGQRVTLRCSPRSGDLSVYWYQQSLDQGLQFLIQYYNGEERAKGNILERFSAQQFPDLHSELNLSSLELGDSALYFCASSPRGGGSGVTDTQYFGPGTRLTVL.